This TCR beta chain was documented in a study of Ad26.COV2.S vaccination and SARS-CoV-2 variants (dated by TCRdb to the early 2020s). With regard to the full study: Donors in the vaccine arm were drawn from COV1001, a phase I-IIa trial of Ad26.COV2.S in healthy adults that was multicentre, randomized, double-blind and placebo-controlled. TCRbeta repertoire sequencing served as the tool for gauging how specific and how broad the SARS-CoV-2-reactive T cell receptors were following Ad26.COV2.S vaccination. A total of around 32 samples were included in the TCR-sequenced set, comprising roughly 19 Ad26.COV2.S vaccine recipients, 5 placebo recipients and 8 SARS-CoV-2 convalescent individuals. Investigators did not know the trial group allocation while performing experiments and assessing outcomes. Participants in the trial were split at random into five groups of five each, receiving low-dose or high-dose Ad26.COV2.S once or twice, or else placebo on both occasions. Ad26.COV2.S was given intramuscularly at 5x10^10 or 1x10^11 viral particles, as a single shot or as two shots 56 days apart. General findings and caveats noted by the study authors: Higher spike-specific TCR breadth was observed in Ad26.COV2.S recipients than in placebo recipients (P = 0.0014). The authors noted that total T cell responses may have been underestimated by the TCR breadth and depth analyses. After vaccination, substantial breadth of spike-specific CD8+ and CD4+ T cell responses was reported. The study lacked the statistical power to compare responses across vaccine doses or regimens. Vaccine and placebo recipients had similar non-spike TCR breadth, a finding consistent with the vaccine containing only spike.

In the case of this clone: It has no known antigen specificity. There are no base qualities to consult, and no much larger clone falls within one base.

The treatment or condition label on this specimen signifies: 19 received Ad26.COV2.S at low or high dose, single or two shots; several received placebo; per-sample allocation not given. Repertoires of vaccine and placebo recipients were sequenced from samples collected on day 63 after the first injection. Between 29 July and 7 August 2020, Cohort 1b enrolled about 27 adults aged 18-55 years at one site in Boston, USA. Ad26.COV2.S was a replication-incompetent adenovirus type 26 vector expressing a prefusion-stabilized SARS-CoV-2 spike protein from the original Wuhan strain. Trimming at the junction amounts to 7 bases on V and 2 bases on J, and the germline ends lie 16 bases apart. CDR1 and CDR2, looked up from the germline V gene, are SGDLS and YYNGEE. The CDR3 covers 14 residues, taking in both the cysteine and the phenylalanine. CDR3 DNA only is kept here, 42 bases in frame from base 1. The immunoSEQ Assay was the method used to sequence TCRbeta CDR3 regions. After extraction, genomic DNA underwent amplification by bias-controlled multiplex PCR, followed by high-throughput sequencing. Turning to the authors' computational methods: To quantify the absolute abundance of every unique TCRbeta CDR3 region, sequences were collapsed and filtered. T cell fraction was estimated by normalization of TCRbeta template counts to usable DNA, with usable DNA being measured through amplification of reference genes present in all nucleated cells. Repertoire TCRs were annotated as SARS-CoV-2-specific when V gene, CDR3 amino acid sequence and J gene were exactly matched to a known reactive TCR set. The reference SARS-CoV-2 TCR set came from MIRA and was filtered for enrichment in COVID-19-positive ImmuneCODE repertoires, removing public or cross-reactive TCRs. Based on the MIRA antigens, annotated TCRs were further analysed at the level of specific ORF or position within ORF. Breadth was defined as annotated unique rearrangements over total unique productive rearrangements; depth was the summed frequency of those rearrangements. Two-sided Wilcoxon rank-sum tests were applied when comparing TCR breadth between groups. The table was pulled from immuneACCESS by TCRdb, which kept in-frame rearrangements only. Such tables lose some clones; where checked, under half of the loss comes from unresolved V genes, and the rest has no known cause. D and trimming were read from the DNA, whereas the V and J calls and clone size are those reported in that table. Present in this sample are more than 300,000 clones, around four fifths of which were seen just once. 2.1% of the sample goes to the ten largest clones.

This clonotype originated in a person aged 18-65 years who received the Ad26.COV2.S COVID-19 vaccine or a placebo. The chain employs TRBV9 and TRBJ2-7; 6 matching bases give a weak D call of TRBD1. The sequencing used peripheral blood, collected in a trial of Ad26.COV2.S vaccine versus placebo. The nucleotide sequence reads as follows: TGTGCCAGCGGGAAGGACAGCCGAGCCTACGAGCAGTACTTC. It is translated as CASGKDSRAYEQYF.